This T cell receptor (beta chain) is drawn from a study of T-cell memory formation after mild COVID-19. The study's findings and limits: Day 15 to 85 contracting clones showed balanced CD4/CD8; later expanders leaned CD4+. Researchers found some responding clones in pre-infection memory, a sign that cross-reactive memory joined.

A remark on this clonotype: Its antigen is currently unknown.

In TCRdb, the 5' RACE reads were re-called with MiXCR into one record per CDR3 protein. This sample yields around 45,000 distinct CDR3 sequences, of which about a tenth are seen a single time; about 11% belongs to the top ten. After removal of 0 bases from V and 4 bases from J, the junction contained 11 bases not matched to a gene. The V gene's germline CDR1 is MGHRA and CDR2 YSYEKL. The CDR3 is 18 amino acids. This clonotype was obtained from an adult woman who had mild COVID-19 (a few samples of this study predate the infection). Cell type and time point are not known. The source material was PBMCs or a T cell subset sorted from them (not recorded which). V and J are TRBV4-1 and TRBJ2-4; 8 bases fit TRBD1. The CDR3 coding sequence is TGCGCCAGCAGCCAAGAACAGGCCAGGGGGCAGGTAAAAAACATTCAGTACTTC. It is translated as CASSQEQARGQVKNIQYF.